The 30 T cell receptor beta chains given below trace back to one sample, sequenced in a study of T cells after yellow fever vaccination (dated by TCRdb to the late 2010s). Library preparation was by 5' RACE. Sequencing took place on an Illumina HiSeq 2500. Using fastp trimming at Q25 and MiXCR clonotype assembly, TCRdb reanalyzed the public sequencing data and kept in-frame beta chains. Here each entry gathers all rows of one CDR3 protein and keeps the most common genes and DNA. This sample gives approximately 610,000 distinct CDR3 sequences in total; roughly a sixth of them show up just once. Of the sample, 15% to 20% falls within the top ten clones. The treatment or condition tag for this specimen amounts to: live attenuated yellow fever vaccine strain. Sequenced here: PBMCs, sampled 4 to 5 days after the first yellow fever vaccination. The receptors come from a man in his late teens or twenties who received the YFV17D yellow fever vaccine.

The CDR3 loop reads CASSYPLQGYNEQFF. In DNA form, the CDR3 reads TGTGCCAGCAGTTACCCTCTCCAGGGATACAATGAGCAGTTCTTC. The chain combines TRBV6-5 with TRBJ2-1; D may be TRBD1 (5 bases). CDR1 is MNHEY and CDR2 is SVGAGI in the germline V gene. V lost 2 bases and J lost 4, with 12 bases in between. CDR3 length equals 15 residues.

The V call is TRBV18, the J call TRBJ1-1, with D possibly matching TRBD1 (6 bases). This CDR3 has 16 residues. Trimming took 3 bases from V and 2 from J, leaving 16 bases between them. CDR1 and CDR2 (germline): KGHSH, LQKENI. The CDR3 nucleotides read TGTGCCAGCTCACCTGGGGGCAGGGGATATAACACTGAAGCTTTCTTT. Its translation is CASSPGGRGYNTEAFF.

This clonotype occurred a few times. This chain links TRBV12-3 or TRBV12-4 with TRBJ1-2, with D maybe TRBD1 (6 bases). The V end was cut by 7 bases, the J end by 11 bases, with 23 bases between. The CDR3 length is 14 residues. The CDR3 spells CASTRQALSFGYTF. CDR3 nucleotide sequence: TGTGCCAGCACCCGACAGGCCCTCTCGTTTGGATACACCTTC.

CDR3 DNA: TGCAGCGTTGGGGCACCACAAGAGACCCAGTACTTC. The encoded protein is CSVGAPQETQYF. The chain recombines TRBV29-1 with TRBJ2-5; D not resolved. CDR1 and CDR2 from the germline V gene are SQVTM and ANQGSEA. The CDR3 runs to 12 residues. Trimming cost V 4 bases and J 2 bases, with 8 bases left between them.

The chain couples TRBV4-2 to TRBJ1-5; unclear D gene. The V end was cut by 3 bases, the J end by 5 bases, with 11 bases between. Germline V gives CDR1 LGHNA, CDR2 YNFKEQ. The CDR3 spans 14 residues. The CDR3 loop reads CASSHLFGDQPQHF. The DNA of the CDR3 is TGTGCCAGCAGCCACCTCTTTGGGGATCAGCCCCAGCATTTT.

This chain uses TRBV7-2 with TRBJ2-5; TRBD1 agrees at 8 bases. Germline CDR1 reads SGHTA; CDR2 reads FQGNSA. Losses at the gene ends were 5 bases for V and 7 bases for J; bases not matched to a gene: 12. CDR3 length: 15 residues. CDR3 loop: CASSQLDRDKLTQYF. The DNA of the CDR3 is TGTGCCAGCAGCCAATTGGACAGGGACAAGCTGACCCAGTACTTC.

This chain connects TRBV3-1 to TRBJ2-5; D is unresolved. The CDR3 is 14 residues long. Looked up from germline, CDR1 is LGHDT and CDR2 is YNNKEL (reference sequence). Trimming took off 4 bases at V and 5 bases at J, with 14 bases between the two ends. As DNA, the CDR3 is TGTGCCAGCAGCCCTTCATGGAGCGCGGAGACCCAGTACTTC. It is translated as CASSPSWSAETQYF.

This clonotype was counted ten times or more. The gene calls are TRBV5-1 and TRBJ2-7; the match to TRBD2 covers 13 bases. Trimming cost V 4 bases and J 2 bases; bases outside gene matches: 6. Germline assignment: CDR1 SGHRS and CDR2 YFSETQ. This CDR3 is 16 amino acids long. The chain's CDR3 is CASSPLTSGGAYEQYF. The CDR3 DNA follows: TGCGCCAGCAGCCCCCTTACTAGCGGGGGGGCCTACGAGCAGTACTTC.

This clonotype was picked up a small number of times. The V and J genes are TRBV6-2 or TRBV6-3 and TRBJ2-1, with TRBD1 as a possible D gene (6 bases). This CDR3 is 13 amino acids long. V lost 5 bases and J 8 bases, leaving 13 bases between the germline ends. The germline gives CDR1 MNHEY, CDR2 SVGEGT. The CDR3 sequence is CASSPGVYDEQFF. The CDR3 region has the DNA TGTGCCAGCAGTCCAGGGGTTTACGATGAGCAGTTCTTC.

Ten or more counts support this clonotype. The chain joins TRBV20-1 to TRBJ2-5; 9 bases fit TRBD1. V lost 6 bases, J lost 2 bases, and 4 bases stayed unmatched. The CDR3 has 13 amino acids. CDR1 and CDR2 from the germline V gene are DFQATT and SNEGSKA (reference sequence). In DNA, the CDR3 is TGCAGTGCGGGGGGGACAGGGCAAGAGACCCAGTACTTC. Protein product: CSAGGTGQETQYF.

The V gene is TRBV27, the J gene TRBJ1-2, with 9 bases lining up with TRBD1. Per the germline V gene, CDR1 is MNHEY and CDR2 is SMNVEV (reference sequence). With V trimmed by 2 bases and J by 8 bases, 3 bases remained unmatched. The CDR3 runs to 13 residues. The CDR3, as DNA: TGTGCCAGCAGTTTAACAGGGGGCTGGGGCTACACCTTC. This codes for CASSLTGGWGYTF.

The chain couples TRBV21-1 to TRBJ1-5; the D call in the table, TRBD1, was not verified against the DNA. TRBV21-1 is annotated as a pseudogene. There are 20 residues in the CDR3. CDR3 sequence: CASSKVRRAEGTGSNQPQHF. Written as DNA, the CDR3 is TGTGCCAGCAGCAAAGTTAGGCGTGCCGAAGGGACAGGGTCCAATCAGCCCCAGCATTTT.

This clonotype came up a few times. The J gene is TRBJ2-3, the V gene TRBV3-1; 7 nucleotides agree with TRBD2. This CDR3 comprises 15 residues. Germline V gene lookup returns CDR1 LGHDT and CDR2 YNNKEL (reference sequence). With 3 bases clipped from V and 6 bases from J, the junction kept 9 bases outside the gene matches. CDR3 amino acids: CASSHSGRGADTQYF. The CDR3 coding sequence is TGTGCCAGCAGCCATAGCGGGCGGGGAGCGGATACGCAGTATTTT.

This clonotype was seen a single time. This chain uses TRBV29-1 with TRBJ2-2; weak D call: TRBD1 (6 bases). The CDR3 loop spans 15 amino acids. Trimming pared 7 bases from V and 6 bases from J, leaving 21 bases between. Germline CDR1 SQVTM, CDR2 ANQGSEA. CDR3 region: CSARKGVGAAGELFF. Written as DNA, the CDR3 is TGCAGCGCGAGAAAAGGGGTGGGGGCGGCCGGGGAGCTGTTTTTT.

The V call is TRBV6-2 or TRBV6-3, the J call TRBJ2-7; D is unresolved. CDR3 length: 12 amino acids. V was pared by 6 bases and J by 3 bases, with 9 bases between. Per germline, CDR1 MNHEY and CDR2 SVGEGT. The DNA of the CDR3 is TGTGCCAGCAGCTCCAAAAACTACGAGCAGTACTTC. It specifies CASSSKNYEQYF.

This clonotype was seen a few times. The chain joins TRBV19 to TRBJ1-1, with D maybe TRBD1 (5 bases). The ends were cut back, 9 bases at V and 4 bases at J, with 18 bases in the middle. Looked up from germline, CDR1 is LNHDA and CDR2 is SQIVND (reference sequence). There are 14 residues in the CDR3. The CDR3 DNA reads as TGTGCCAGCGTTTGGGGGGTGGGTTCCACTGAAGCTTTCTTT. The encoded protein is CASVWGVGSTEAFF.

This clonotype was detected once. J is TRBJ2-1 and V is TRBV20-1; TRBD1 agrees at 8 bases. The V segment lost 5 bases and the J segment 8 bases; nucleotides outside the gene matches: 8. This CDR3 has 13 amino acids. Germline lookup yields CDR1 DFQATT and CDR2 SNEGSKA (reference sequence). This chain's CDR3 is CSAAHRQGHEQFF. CDR3 sequence (DNA): TGCAGTGCTGCCCACAGACAGGGGCATGAGCAGTTCTTC.

This sequence joins TRBV29-1 and TRBJ2-1, with a tentative D call TRBD1 (6 bases). The germline V and J ends were trimmed by 6 bases and 6 bases, with 12 bases remaining between them. This CDR3 is built from 12 residues. CDR1 is SQVTM and CDR2 is ANQGSEA in the germline V gene. In DNA, the CDR3 is TGCAGCGTGGATGGGGGCGGCAATGAGCAGTTCTTC. Protein sequence: CSVDGGGNEQFF.

This clonotype was recorded a few times. The chain joins TRBV7-2 to TRBJ2-5; no clear D. Trimming removed 2 bases at V and 5 bases at J, with 9 bases between. Germline CDR1 is SGHTA and CDR2 is FQGNSA. This CDR3 has 13 residues. In DNA form, the CDR3 reads TGTGCCAGCAGCTTACCCTTTGCGGAGACCCAGTACTTC. Its translation: CASSLPFAETQYF. Filled out from reference TRBV7-2 and TRBJ2-5, the complete variable domain reads GAGVSQSPSNKVTEKGKDVELRCDPISGHTALYWYRQSLGQGLEFLIYFQGNSAPDKSGLPSDRFSAERTGGSVSTLTIQRTQQEDSAVYLCASSLPFAETQYFGPGTRLLVL.

This clonotype was observed a few times. With only one base between it and a far larger clone, this is likely a read error. This chain uses TRBV7-9 with TRBJ1-1; the D gene is possibly TRBD1 (5 bases). V lost 2 bases and J 3 bases, leaving 7 bases between the germline ends. Looked up from germline, CDR1 is SEHNR and CDR2 is FQNEAQ (reference sequence). This CDR3 has 13 amino acids. CDR3 sequence (DNA): TGTGCCAGCAGCTTATGGGGGGACACTGAAGCTTTCTTT. It yields the protein CASSLWGDTEAFF.

This clonotype was counted a few times. This chain connects TRBV29-1 to TRBJ1-1; no clear D. V shed 7 bases and J shed 1 base, with 7 bases lying between them. There are 11 residues in the CDR3. Germline CDR1 reads SQVTM; CDR2 reads ANQGSEA. The CDR3 sequence is CSGEENTEAFF. CDR3 sequence (DNA): TGCAGCGGCGAGGAGAACACTGAAGCTTTCTTT.

Only a few counts were recorded for this clonotype. The chain carries TRBV11-2 and TRBJ2-5, with 11 bases identical to TRBD2. CDR1 SGHAT and CDR2 FQNNGV come from the germline V gene. This CDR3 has 16 amino acids. V lost 5 bases to trimming and J lost 0 bases; unmatched junction nucleotides: 5. The CDR3 region is CASSVGTSGNQETQYF. In DNA form, the CDR3 reads TGTGCCAGCAGCGTGGGGACTAGCGGAAACCAAGAGACCCAGTACTTC. Filled out from reference TRBV11-2 and TRBJ2-5, the complete variable domain reads EAGVAQSPRYKIIEKRQSVAFWCNPISGHATLYWYQQILGQGPKLLIQFQNNGVVDDSQLPKDRFSAERLKGVDSTLKIQPAKLEDSAVYLCASSVGTSGNQETQYFGPGTRLLVL.

This clonotype was detected many times. V gene TRBV4-1 combines with J gene TRBJ2-5; D might be TRBD2 (6 bases). This CDR3 is 15 amino acids long. CDR1 and CDR2 from the germline V gene are MGHRA and YSYEKL. V was shortened by 1 base and J by 7 bases, with 16 bases between the two germline ends. The CDR3 is CASSQAAQSGVTQYF. The CDR3 nucleotides read TGCGCCAGCAGCCAAGCCGCACAATCGGGGGTGACCCAGTACTTC.

The chain links TRBV29-1 to TRBJ2-7; TRBD2 might be the D (6 bases). The germline V gene has CDR1 SQVTM and CDR2 ANQGSEA. The V end lost 4 bases, the J end lost 4 bases, and 17 bases lay between the germline ends. The CDR3 has 14 amino acids. CDR3 sequence reads: CSVGGRTGVYEQYF. In DNA, the CDR3 is TGCAGCGTTGGTGGACGAACGGGGGTGTACGAGCAGTACTTC.

This clonotype was recorded a few times. V and J are TRBV19 and TRBJ1-2; 7 bases line up with TRBD1. V shed 6 bases, J shed 4 bases, and the junction held 11 bases outside the gene matches. The CDR3 runs 15 residues. Germline loops: CDR1 LNHDA, CDR2 SQIVND (reference sequence). This CDR3 reads CASRRTGTALYGYTF. The CDR3 nucleotides read TGTGCCAGTAGGCGGACCGGGACAGCACTCTATGGCTACACCTTC.

The J gene is TRBJ1-1, the V gene TRBV6-2 or TRBV6-3; 8 nucleotides match TRBD1. Germline V lookup: CDR1 MNHEY, CDR2 SVGEGT. The CDR3 is 17 residues long. With 4 bases clipped from V and 2 bases from J, the junction kept 12 bases outside the gene matches. The CDR3 spells CASSFIQGASENTEAFF. CDR3 in DNA: TGTGCCAGCAGTTTCATCCAGGGGGCCTCCGAAAACACTGAAGCTTTCTTT.

This clonotype was observed a single time. This chain's CDR3 is CSVGAPLTDTQYF. CDR3 coding DNA: TGCAGCGTTGGGGCCCCACTCACAGATACGCAGTATTTT. V is TRBV29-1 and J is TRBJ2-3, with D unresolved. CDR3 length: 13 amino acids. Germline lookup yields CDR1 SQVTM and CDR2 ANQGSEA. Trimming cost V 4 bases and J 2 bases, with 10 bases left between them.

This CDR3 reads CASSFGPQNLLFF. Written as DNA, the CDR3 is TGTGCCAGCAGCTTCGGGCCTCAGAATCTCCTGTTTTTT. This sequence joins TRBV11-2 and TRBJ1-4, with D hard to call. Germline V gene lookup returns CDR1 SGHAT and CDR2 FQNNGV. Trimming pared 3 bases from V and 14 bases from J, leaving 16 bases between. This CDR3 has 13 residues.

This clonotype occurred a few times. The CDR3 DNA sequence: TGTGCCAGCAGCATAGGCTATGGCTACACCTTC. This codes for CASSIGYGYTF. The chain couples TRBV6-2 or TRBV6-3 to TRBJ1-2; D remains ambiguous. V lost 6 bases and J lost 4, with 6 bases in between. CDR3 size: 11 residues. The germline gives CDR1 MNHEY, CDR2 SVGEGT.

This clonotype showed up many times. This rearrangement joins TRBV7-2 to TRBJ2-7; D call uncertain. Germline CDR1 is SGHTA and CDR2 is FQGNSA. Trimming removed 0 bases at V and 4 bases at J, with 10 bases between. This CDR3 has 14 amino acids. Written as DNA, the CDR3 is TGTGCCAGCAGCTTAGCGGCCTTGGGGTACGAGCAGTACTTC. Translated: CASSLAALGYEQYF.